The present entry profiles one TCR beta chain with its context. Its antigen is still unknown. No per-base quality is available; no much larger clone lies one base away. The sample is drawn from a study of cytomegalovirus exposure and HLA in healthy donors (TCRdb year 2017). With regard to the full study: According to an earlier analysis of around 600 of the donors, 200 million or so T cells yielded over 90 million unique TCR beta sequences and 276 Gb of sequence data. Of the 300 to 400 genotyped donors, over 65% fell in the genetic ancestry cluster associated with self-reported Caucasian donors. A later genetic analysis took genome-wide SNP genotypes for about three fifths of the 666 donors and used that subset as a discovery cohort. A later analysis re-analyzed previously published TCR beta repertoires from about 600 donors and added high-resolution HLA genotyping to study TCR occurrence patterns. Rather than drawing on any new phenotypic data, the later analysis identified candidate immune exposures from TCR beta sequences and the way those sequences occurred across donors. On average, around 240,000 unique TCR beta nucleotide sequences were sequenced per donor among more than 350 genotyped donors of the cohort, with 15% to 20% of those sequences being non-productive. All discovery cohort repertoires had been generated on a single sequencing platform. Using immunosequencing, the study profiled T cell repertoires from fewer than 700 subjects and related those repertoires to cytomegalovirus serostatus. In an earlier analysis of 500 to 650 of the donors, high-throughput TCR beta sequencing was used to judge whether each TCR beta V gene segment behaved as functional or pseudogenic. HLA typing covered class I and class II loci at four-digit resolution. Besides the first cohort of 666 subjects, a separate validation cohort made up of 120 different subjects was used. Because of strong linkage in the cohort, 5 or 6 DR-DQ haplotypes were treated as single units for association and clustering. The aim of the study was to test whether cataloging public T cell receptors could identify signatures of past pathogen exposure. To predict cytomegalovirus infection status, the study brought together high-throughput TCR immunosequencing, statistical association of individual TCRs with disease status, and machine learning. Typing coverage varied by locus: about 620-630 donors for A, B, C, DRB1 and DQB1; roughly 560 for DQA1; around 570 for DPA1; some 470 for DPB1. Donor age, sex, ethnicity and CMV serostatus were compiled together with the repertoire data. An early release that covered several hundred HLA-typed donors contained 300 to 350 gigabases of sequencing data and 80 million or so unique TCR sequences. Broader findings and caveats from the paper: According to a later genetic analysis, donors in an Asian-associated ancestry cluster had fewer N-insertions in productive TCRs than the approximately 650-donor mean. The authors suggested that the approach could potentially be extended to other disease states and immunological phenotypes. When HLA alleles, especially DR and DQ, strongly co-occurred, TCR associations were difficult to assign to individual alleles. Several of the top co-occurrence clusters appeared to be linked to parvovirus B19, influenza, CMV and Epstein-Barr virus, according to a later analysis. According to a later analysis, TCR association rates differed among HLA loci, with DRB1 alleles showing the most associated TCRs and HLA-C alleles showing the fewest. The study gave a list of about 160 TCR beta chains associated with cytomegalovirus. Across donors, most TCR sequences were observed very rarely, whereas some public TCRs were present in many individuals. For the cohort, immune exposure information was limited to CMV serostatus. Because counts were too low, some 17 rarely observed V segments, including chromosome 9 orphons, were left out of the earlier analysis of about 620 of the donors. The classifier was reported to diagnose cytomegalovirus status with high specificity and sensitivity in both the original cohort and the validation cohort. Because HLA typing was missing for some donors at each locus, association tests included only the typed subset. At a false discovery rate of 0.05, a later analysis linked under 20,000 TCR beta sequences to specific HLA alleles. Linkage disequilibrium might explain the correlated functional status among segregating V segments, but an unknown experimental factor could not be ruled out. A cluster of highly shared sequence variants was judged likely to be a technical artifact of the sequencing pipeline. The cohort was sequenced for TCR beta chains only, and without alpha or paired-chain data the features that could be detected were limited. Presence/absence analyses assumed roughly uniform sequencing depth across donors, an assumption that may not hold. In a later analysis, HLA-associated TCR beta chains were found to be more clonally expanded and to have lower generation probabilities than equally common non-associated chains. A further reported finding was that TCR beta sequences accurately predicted the HLA-A and HLA-B alleles for most subjects in the first cohort. According to a later analysis, most CMV-associated TCR beta chains appeared to be HLA-restricted, and the HLA associations seemed to be driven largely by CMV exposure. In a later genetic analysis, a missense DCLRE1C variant was associated with V-gene and J-gene trimming of TCR beta chains, and the association was replicated in an independent cohort. A few of the identified cytomegalovirus-associated TCR beta chains were confirmed in vitro to be specific for cytomegalovirus antigens. In an earlier analysis of roughly 560 of the donors, most TCR beta V segments were observed in productive rearrangements about 87% or about 30% of the time, broadly matching IMGT annotations.

The cohort consisted of approximately 670 healthy bone marrow donors. Cohort members were all nominally healthy when sampled, although unrecorded immune exposures were likely present. The donor was CMV seronegative and was included in the group of a few hundred seronegative cohort members. A peripheral blood sample was provided by each donor, and peripheral blood mononuclear cells were used for TCR beta sequencing. Genomic DNA extraction from the blood cell samples was performed with the Qiagen DNeasy Blood Extraction Kit. Receptors were amplified or captured by the immunoSEQ multiplex PCR assay. The multiplex PCR relied on a mix of 60 forward primers for TCR Vbeta segments and 13 reverse primers for TCR Jbeta segments. Amplification of the CDR3 region of rearranged TCR beta genes was performed with a multiplex PCR assay on genomic DNA. The Illumina HiSeq System was used to sequence the amplified TCR beta libraries as 87-base-pair reads. The authors processed their data as follows. A later analysis counted some 80 million unique TCR beta chains across the 650 to 700 repertoires, and approximately 11 million of these chains were shared by at least two donors. Raw reads were error-corrected and collapsed into unique sequences by a nearest-neighbor algorithm in which closely related sequences were merged to remove PCR and sequencing errors. V, D and J gene segments were assigned by aligning CDR3 sequences to IMGT reference sequences. For a sequence to be retained, a match of at least six nucleotides was required to both a V gene segment and a J gene segment. Rearrangements were called productive when the CDR3 lacked stop codons and stayed in frame with V and J; all others were non-productive. CDR3 was defined according to IMGT convention as the region running from the second conserved V-encoded cysteine to the conserved J-encoded phenylalanine. The earlier analysis of about 590 of the donors excluded sequences that lacked an unambiguous match to a single V gene segment. In an earlier analysis of almost 600 of the donors, a V segment was called functional when productive rearrangements were above 56.7%, and segregating when the standard deviation between donors exceeded 5%. A statistical classification framework was built for diagnosing cytomegalovirus status from the catalog of TCR beta chain sequences. In a later analysis, V and J genes were assigned by comparing TCR nucleotide sequences against IMGT/GENE-DB human TR gene sequences. Using the TCRdist pipeline, a later analysis assigned CDR3 sequences along with most-parsimonious VDJ recombination scenarios. A later analysis defined each TCR beta chain by its CDR3 amino acid sequence plus V-gene family, and excluded reads lacking a unique V-gene family. To address suspected cross-contamination and a sequencing artifact, a later analysis removed under 600 highly shared, low-generation-probability nucleotide sequences. For each public chain, a later analysis derived a clonal expansion index from normalized ranks of inferred template counts within each repertoire. A later analysis computed generation probabilities with a VDJ recombination model fitted to out-of-frame rearrangements, and checked the results against IGoR. In a later analysis, hypergeometric tests were used to score TCR-TCR, TCR-HLA and TCR-CMV co-occurrence, with a repertoire-size bias correction applied to TCR pairs. To estimate false discovery rates, a later analysis permuted the HLA or CMV assignments 20 times. In a later analysis, co-occurring TCRs were grouped using DBSCAN, with TCRdist sequence similarity added in when clustering inside HLA-allele-positive subsets. Repertoires with fewer than 30,000 or more than 120,000 public chains were left out of co-occurrence clustering, as were five repertoires with anomalous nucleotide sharing. TCRdb provides this immuneACCESS table in a form limited to in-frame rearrangements. Some clones are lacking; in checked studies, under half of them reflect an unresolved V gene, and why the rest are absent is not known. V and J calls and clone size are copied from that table; D and trimming were computed from the DNA. Within this sample are roughly 140,000 clones, with roughly three quarters of them counted one time only. Jointly, the top ten make up about 2.9% of the sample.

The source material was PBMCs. The receptor was derived from a female donor in good health and CMV-seronegative.

CDR3 protein: CASSPGRTLYGYTF. The nucleotides are TGCGCCAGCAGCCCCGGGAGGACGCTCTATGGCTACACCTTC. The chain is assembled from TRBV5-1 and TRBJ1-2; the D gene remains uncertain. The CDR3 covers 14 residues, taking in both the cysteine and the phenylalanine. Only the CDR3 portion is preserved as DNA: 42 bases, with reading frame beginning at the first base. From the germline V gene, CDR1 is SGHRS and CDR2 is YFSETQ. V and J lose 4 bases and 4 bases, and a span of 14 bases separates them.